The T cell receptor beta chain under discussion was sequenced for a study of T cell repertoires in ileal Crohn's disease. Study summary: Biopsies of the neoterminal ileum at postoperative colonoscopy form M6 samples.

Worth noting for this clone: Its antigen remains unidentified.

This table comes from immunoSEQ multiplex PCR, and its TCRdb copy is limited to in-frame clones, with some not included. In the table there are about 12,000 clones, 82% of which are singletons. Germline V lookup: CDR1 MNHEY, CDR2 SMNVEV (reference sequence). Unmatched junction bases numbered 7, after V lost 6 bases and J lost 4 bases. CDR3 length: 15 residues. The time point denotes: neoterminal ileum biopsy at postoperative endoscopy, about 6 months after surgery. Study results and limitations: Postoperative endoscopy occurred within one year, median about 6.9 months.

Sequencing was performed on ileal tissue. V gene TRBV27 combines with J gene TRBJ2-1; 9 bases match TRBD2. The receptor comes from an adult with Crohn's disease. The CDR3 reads CASSPLAGRYNEQFF. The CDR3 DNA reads TGTGCCAGCAGCCCCCTAGCGGGGAGGTACAATGAGCAGTTCTTC.